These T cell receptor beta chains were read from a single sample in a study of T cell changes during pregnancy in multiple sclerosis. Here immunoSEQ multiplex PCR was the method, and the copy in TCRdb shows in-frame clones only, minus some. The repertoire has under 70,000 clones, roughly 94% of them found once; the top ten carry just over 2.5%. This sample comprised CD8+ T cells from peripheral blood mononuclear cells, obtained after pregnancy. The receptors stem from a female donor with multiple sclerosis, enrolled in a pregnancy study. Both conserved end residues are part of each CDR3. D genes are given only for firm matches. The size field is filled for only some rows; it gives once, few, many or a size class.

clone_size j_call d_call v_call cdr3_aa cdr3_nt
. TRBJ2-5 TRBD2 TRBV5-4 CASSHIGLAIETQYF TGTGCCAGCAGCCACATAGGACTAGCTATAGAGACCCAGTACTTC
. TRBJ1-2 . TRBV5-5 CASSPDFNYGYTF TGTGCCAGCAGCCCCGACTTTAACTATGGCTACACCTTC
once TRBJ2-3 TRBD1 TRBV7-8 CASSLGQGEDTQYF TGTGCCAGCAGCTTAGGACAGGGGGAGGATACGCAGTATTTT
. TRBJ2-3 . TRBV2 CASRDNSDRTDTQYF TGTGCCAGCAGGGACAACTCGGACCGTACAGATACGCAGTATTTT
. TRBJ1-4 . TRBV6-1 CASSTNEKLFF TGTGCCAGCAGTACAAATGAAAAACTGTTTTTT
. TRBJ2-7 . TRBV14 CASSQEGVRADEQYF TGTGCCAGCAGCCAAGAAGGGGTCAGGGCTGACGAGCAGTACTTC
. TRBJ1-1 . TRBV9 CASSVGGGTAEAFF TGTGCCAGCAGCGTAGGTGGAGGGACCGCTGAAGCTTTCTTT
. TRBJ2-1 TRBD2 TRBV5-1 CASRRGLAGSAHSYNEQFF TGCGCCAGCAGACGGGGACTAGCGGGATCAGCCCACTCCTACAATGAGCAGTTCTTC
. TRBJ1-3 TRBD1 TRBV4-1 CASSQVDRGYGNTIYF TGCGCCAGCAGCCAAGTGGACAGGGGTTACGGAAACACCATATATTTT
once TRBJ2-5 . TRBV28 CASSFSQSTQETQYF TGTGCCAGCAGTTTCTCACAGAGTACCCAAGAGACCCAGTACTTC
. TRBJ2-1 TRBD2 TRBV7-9 CASSFLAGTSQFF TGTGCCAGCAGCTTTCTAGCGGGCACTTCGCAGTTCTTC
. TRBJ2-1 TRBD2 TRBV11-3 CASSSEVSGSSYNEQFF TGTGCCAGCAGCTCCGAAGTTAGCGGGAGCTCCTACAATGAGCAGTTCTTC
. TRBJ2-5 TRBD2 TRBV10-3 CAISESLAEETQYF TGTGCCATCAGTGAAAGCCTAGCGGAAGAGACCCAGTACTTC
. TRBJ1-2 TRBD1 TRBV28 CASSVRQGNNYGYTF TGTGCCAGCAGTGTTAGACAGGGGAATAACTATGGCTACACCTTC
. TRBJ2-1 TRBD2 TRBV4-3 CASSQELAGVYNEQFF TGCGCCAGCAGCCAAGAACTAGCGGGAGTCTACAATGAGCAGTTCTTC
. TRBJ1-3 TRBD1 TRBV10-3 CAISGQDSGNTIYF TGTGCCATCAGCGGACAGGACTCTGGAAACACCATATATTTT
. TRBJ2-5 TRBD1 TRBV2 CASRDRGQQETQYF TGTGCCAGCAGAGACAGGGGGCAACAAGAGACCCAGTACTTC
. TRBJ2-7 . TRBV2 CASSEAGASYEQYF TGTGCCAGCAGTGAGGCAGGGGCCTCCTACGAGCAGTACTTC
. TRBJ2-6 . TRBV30 CAWSAVRVDSGANVLTF TGTGCCTGGAGTGCGGTCAGGGTAGACTCTGGGGCCAACGTCCTGACTTTC
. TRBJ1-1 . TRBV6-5 CASSPQGDGTEAFF TGTGCCAGCAGCCCTCAGGGTGACGGCACTGAAGCTTTCTTT
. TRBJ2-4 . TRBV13 CASSRRMEGIQYF TGTGCCAGCAGCCGTAGGATGGAGGGCATTCAGTACTTC
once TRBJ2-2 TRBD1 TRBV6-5 CASSYNRGRPGELFF TGTGCCAGCAGTTACAACAGGGGGCGGCCCGGGGAGCTGTTTTTT